The 20 T cell receptor beta chains presented below share a single source sample, sequenced in a study of blood T cells in healthy people across ages. Together with a sample-barcoded 5' primer, a J-beta primer mix was included in a second PCR lasting about 7 to 11 cycles. TCRdb analysed the 5' RACE reads with MiXCR anew, one entry per CDR3 protein. The table includes over 1,300,000 distinct CDR3 sequences, 55% to 75% detected once. The sequencing sample was made of blood. The receptors here all came from a man aged 18-30 years in good health.

The chain has TRBV7-8 and TRBJ2-5; D unresolved. The CDR3 consists of 13 residues. V was pared by 6 bases and J by 11 bases, with 19 bases between. In germline, CDR1 is SGHVS, CDR2 FQNEAQ. CDR3 amino acids: CASSSTTLAEQYF. In nucleotides, the CDR3 is TGTGCCAGCAGTTCTACAACGCTCGCTGAGCAGTACTTC.

This chain uses TRBV6-4 with TRBJ2-1; D is undetermined. The CDR3 length is 15 residues. Germline values: CDR1 MRHNA, CDR2 SNTAGT. Trimming left V 0 bases short and J 8 bases short, with 14 bases between. The CDR3 DNA is TGTGCCAGCAGTGACTCGAATGAAGGGAATGATGAGCAGTTCTTC. Amino acid sequence: CASSDSNEGNDEQFF.

V and J are TRBV28 and TRBJ1-2; 8 bases agree with TRBD1. This CDR3 contains 13 residues. V was pared by 7 bases and J by 7 bases, with 8 bases of the junction left unmatched. Germline CDR1 is MDHEN and CDR2 is SYDVKM. CDR3 nucleotides: TGTGCCAGCAACAGAGGACAGGGATCTGGCTACACCTTC. This encodes CASNRGQGSGYTF.

V and J are TRBV5-6 and TRBJ2-5; 8 bases fit TRBD2. Trimming took 4 bases from V and 5 from J; bases not matched to a gene: 10. The germline CDR1 and CDR2 sequences are SGHDT and YYEEEE. CDR3 length: 15 residues. The CDR3 region has the DNA TGTGCCAGCAGCCTGAACCGGGGGGGGCGGGAGACCCAGTACTTC. Protein sequence: CASSLNRGGRETQYF.

The V gene is TRBV27, the J gene TRBJ2-5, with 13 bases lining up with TRBD2. From germline, CDR1 is MNHEY and CDR2 SMNVEV (reference sequence). CDR3 length equals 18 residues. Trimming removed 5 bases from V and 11 bases from J; junction bases left unmatched: 20. The CDR3 bases are TGTGCCAGCAGTCCGACTGAGACTAGCGGGGGGCTCTACAATGAGCAGTACTTC. Amino acid sequence: CASSPTETSGGLYNEQYF.

This sequence joins TRBV4-3 and TRBJ1-6; TRBD1 agrees at 7 bases. In germline, CDR1 is LGHNA, CDR2 YSLEER. V lost 0 bases and J lost 9; bases outside the gene matches: 5. This CDR3 contains 15 residues. This chain's CDR3 is CASSQEDRAVSPLHF. The CDR3 nucleotides read TGCGCCAGCAGCCAAGAAGACAGGGCTGTTTCACCCCTCCACTTT.

This rearrangement joins TRBV11-2 to TRBJ1-4, with a tentative D call TRBD1 (6 bases). V lost 1 base and J lost 0, with 12 bases in between. The CDR3 consists of 17 residues. CDR1 and CDR2 (germline): SGHAT, FQNNGV. CDR3 protein: CASSLAGRGATNEKLFF. CDR3 bases: TGTGCCAGCAGCTTAGCGGGCAGGGGTGCAACTAATGAAAAACTGTTTTTT.

The V and J genes are TRBV12-3 or TRBV12-4 and TRBJ2-3, with D perhaps given as TRBD1 or TRBD2 (5 bases each). Trimming removed 3 bases from V and 7 bases from J, with 8 bases in between. CDR3 size: 12 residues. CDR3 amino acids: CASSFEGHTQYF. Here the CDR3 DNA reads TGTGCCAGCAGTTTCGAGGGGCATACGCAGTATTTT.

The V gene is TRBV7-8, the J gene TRBJ2-7; D gene uncertain. The end of the DNA fits TRBJ2-5 better, so the J call may be wrong. From germline, CDR1 is SGHVS and CDR2 FQNEAQ. The CDR3 has 14 residues. This CDR3 is CASSLRTERETQYF. In nucleotides, the CDR3 is TGTGCCAGCAGCTTAAGGACCGAACGGGAGACCCAGTACTTC.

This clonotype was seen a single time. One base away lies a much larger clone, so this may be a sequencing read error. This chain joins TRBV4-1 and TRBJ2-5; a possible D gene is TRBD1 (6 bases). CDR1 and CDR2 from the germline V gene are MGHRA and YSYEKL. The CDR3 length is 15 residues. This CDR3 is CANSQPQGSAETQYF. CDR3 in DNA: TGCGCCAACAGCCAGCCACAGGGTTCTGCGGAGACCCAGTACTTC.

The chain couples TRBV15 to TRBJ2-4; maybe TRBD2 (7 bases). The J call may be incorrect, as the DNA end agrees better with TRBJ2-7. CDR3 length equals 15 residues. Germline-derived CDR1 and CDR2 are LNHNV and YYDKDF (reference sequence). The CDR3 protein is CATSRDRGGAYEQYF. The CDR3 DNA is TGTGCCACCAGCAGAGATCGCGGGGGCGCGTACGAGCAGTACTTC.

The chain recombines TRBV4-3 with TRBJ1-2; perhaps TRBD1 as D (5 bases). V was pared by 0 bases and J by 7 bases, with 12 bases between. The length of the CDR3 is 14 residues. Germline CDR1 is LGHNA and CDR2 is YSLEER. CDR3 coding DNA: TGCGCCAGCAGCCAAGACCGGACACCGGGTGGCTACACCTTC. This encodes CASSQDRTPGGYTF.

Only one count was recorded for this clonotype. The chain couples TRBV7-8 to TRBJ2-1; 8 bases line up with TRBD2. V was pared by 9 bases and J by 3 bases, with 22 bases of the junction left unmatched. CDR1 is SGHVS, CDR2 FQNEAQ, per germline. The CDR3 spans 19 residues. CDR3 in DNA: TGTGCCAGTGGGTCGACCAGCGGGGGACAACCTTTATACTACAATGAGCAGTTCTTC. Encoded protein: CASGSTSGGQPLYYNEQFF.

The chain uses TRBV30 and TRBJ1-2; D remains unclear. Trimming took 0 bases from V and 3 from J, leaving 8 bases between them. This CDR3 spans 13 amino acids. Germline values: CDR1 GTSNPN, CDR2 SVGIG (reference sequence). CDR3 residues: CAWSVVIYYGYTF. The CDR3 DNA sequence: TGTGCCTGGAGTGTAGTCATTTACTATGGCTACACCTTC. Together with reference TRBV30 and TRBJ1-2, the CDR3 gives the full variable domain: SQTIHQWPATLVQPVGSPLSLECTVEGTSNPNLYWYRQAAGRGLQLLFYSVGIGQISSEVPQNLSASRPQDRQFILSSKKLLLSDSGFYLCAWSVVIYYGYTFGSGTRLTVV.

The table lists this clonotype with a few counts. The rearrangement links TRBV4-1 to TRBJ2-7; D not resolved. In germline, CDR1 is MGHRA, CDR2 YSYEKL. Trimming pared 0 bases from V and 2 bases from J, leaving 23 bases between. CDR3 size: 19 residues. The CDR3 DNA sequence: TGCGCCAGCAGCCAAGATGGGCCCCCATTCTCGGACGAACCCTACGAGCAGTACTTC. This translates into CASSQDGPPFSDEPYEQYF.

CDR3 sequence: CSATRRAGLNEQFF. The CDR3, as DNA: TGCAGTGCTACCCGACGAGCGGGGCTCAATGAGCAGTTCTTC. The rearrangement joins TRBV20-1 to TRBJ2-1; 7 bases are a match to TRBD2. Germline V gives CDR1 DFQATT, CDR2 SNEGSKA (reference sequence). V was clipped by 4 bases and J by 6 bases; unmatched bases: 9. The CDR3 covers 14 residues.

V and J are TRBV7-2 and TRBJ2-6; D might be TRBD1 (6 bases). Trimming removed 5 bases at V and 2 bases at J, with 16 bases between. CDR3 length: 17 residues. Germline V gene sequence: CDR1 SGHTA, CDR2 FQGNSA. DNA for the CDR3: TGTGCCAGCAGCATATTCAGCCAGGGGACTGGGGCCAACGTCCTGACTTTC. It encodes CASSIFSQGTGANVLTF.

This clonotype has more than one count but fewer than ten. The genes are TRBV7-9 and TRBJ1-4; D unresolved. The germline V and J ends were trimmed by 8 bases and 5 bases, with 9 bases remaining between them. This CDR3 has 12 amino acids. In germline, CDR1 is SEHNR, CDR2 FQNEAQ (reference sequence). The CDR3 region has the DNA TGTGCCAGCGTGGGTGAGAATGAAAAACTGTTTTTT. Amino acids: CASVGENEKLFF.

This clonotype appeared once. The rearrangement links TRBV2 to TRBJ1-5; D is unresolved. Trimming removed 2 bases from V and 3 bases from J, with 8 bases in between. Germline lookup yields CDR1 SNHLY and CDR2 FYNNEI. The CDR3 consists of 14 residues. The CDR3 nucleotides read TGTGCCAGCAGTGAATGGTACACCAATCAGCCCCAGCATTTT. Its translation: CASSEWYTNQPQHF.

This clonotype was seen only a few times. The V call is TRBV4-3, the J call TRBJ1-6; 7 positions match TRBD1. Per the germline V gene, CDR1 is LGHNA and CDR2 is YSLEER. This CDR3 has 17 residues. Germline trimming cut 2 bases from V and 0 bases from J; bases unmatched to any gene: 4. The chain's CDR3 is CASSQWDSSSYNSPLHF. In DNA, the CDR3 is TGCGCCAGCAGCCAATGGGACAGTAGCTCCTATAATTCACCCCTCCACTTT.